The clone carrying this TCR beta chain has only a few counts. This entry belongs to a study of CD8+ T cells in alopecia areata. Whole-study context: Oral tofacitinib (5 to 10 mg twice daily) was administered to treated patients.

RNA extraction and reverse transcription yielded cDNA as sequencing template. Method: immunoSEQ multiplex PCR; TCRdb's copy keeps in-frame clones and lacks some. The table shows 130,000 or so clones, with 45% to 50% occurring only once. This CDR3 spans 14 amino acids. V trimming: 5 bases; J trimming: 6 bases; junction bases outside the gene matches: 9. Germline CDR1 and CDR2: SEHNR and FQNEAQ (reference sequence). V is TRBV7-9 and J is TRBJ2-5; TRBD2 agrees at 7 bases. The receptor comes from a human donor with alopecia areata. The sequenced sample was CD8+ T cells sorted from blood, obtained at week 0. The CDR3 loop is CASSPPAGVKTQYF. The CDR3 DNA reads TGTGCCAGCAGCCCTCCCGCGGGGGTGAAGACCCAGTACTTC.